The source of this T cell receptor (beta chain) is a study of control samples from healthy donors and cancer patients. The CDR3 has 13 amino acids. Sequencing was performed with immunoSEQ multiplex PCR; in TCRdb, only in-frame clones are kept and a portion is missing. The table shows roughly 80,000 clones, with over 85% occurring only once. V gene TRBV21-1 combines with J gene TRBJ1-5. TRBV21-1 counts as a pseudogene. Sequencing was done on a sample of blood. This TCR was sampled from a man aged 45-60 years in good health. The CDR3 is CASSKAGNQPQHF. As DNA, the CDR3 is TGTGCCAGCAGCAAAGCGGGAAATCAGCCCCAGCATTTT.